This TCR beta chain is drawn from a study of PD-1 blockade in classical Hodgkin lymphoma. Overall study: A 3 mg/kg intravenous dose of nivolumab was received by patients every 2 weeks.

The sample's time point: cycle 4 day 1 (C4D1), after six to seven weeks of nivolumab. Every single patient, without exception, relapsed after autologous stem cell transplantation, and brentuximab vedotin exposure varied. Clones were read by immunoSEQ multiplex PCR, and TCRdb kept only the in-frame ones, dropping some. The sample yields 20,000 or so clones, around 82% seen once. Study results and limitations: With CD4+ cells, TCR diversity rose significantly by C4D1, but not with CD8+ cells.

The germline CDR1 and CDR2 sequences are SGHNT and YYREEE (reference sequence). Trimming shortened V by 7 bases and J by 1 base, and 14 bases separated the two germline ends. The CDR3 extends over 14 amino acids. Comment on this clone: Its specificity is not known.

Material: peripheral blood mononuclear cells (PBMCs), obtained before the fourth cycle of nivolumab. This sequence was found in a human donor with classical Hodgkin lymphoma. The rearrangement uses TRBV5-4 and TRBJ1-1; D is uncertain. CDR3 sequence (DNA): TGTGCCAGCGGAACACAGCAACAGAACACTGAAGCTTTCTTT. Its protein is CASGTQQQNTEAFF.